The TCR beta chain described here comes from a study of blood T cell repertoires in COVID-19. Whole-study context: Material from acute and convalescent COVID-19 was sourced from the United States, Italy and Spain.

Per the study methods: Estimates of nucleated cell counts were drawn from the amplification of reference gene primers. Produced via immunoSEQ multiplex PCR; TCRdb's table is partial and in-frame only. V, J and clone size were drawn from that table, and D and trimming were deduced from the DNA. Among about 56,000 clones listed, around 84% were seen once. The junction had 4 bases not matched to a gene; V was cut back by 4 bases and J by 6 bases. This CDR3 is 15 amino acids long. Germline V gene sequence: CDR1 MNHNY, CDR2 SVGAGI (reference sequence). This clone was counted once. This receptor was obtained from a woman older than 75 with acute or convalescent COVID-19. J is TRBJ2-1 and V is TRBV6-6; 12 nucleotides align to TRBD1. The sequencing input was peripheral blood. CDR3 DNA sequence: TGTGCCAGCAGTTTTCCGGGACAGGGGGCCAATGAGCAGTTCTTC. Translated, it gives CASSFPGQGANEQFF.